A single sample gave rise to the 19 T cell receptor beta chains below, sequenced in a study of human T cells and chemical hapten exposure. TCRdb redid the calling of the RACE reads with MiXCR, one entry per CDR3 protein. The profile shows 300,000 to 450,000 distinct CDR3 sequences, around 5.5% of them singletons. The time point denotes: pre-sensitization, week 0. The treatment is: therapeutic diphenylcyclopropenone sensitization with weekly scalp DPC. Sequencing was performed on whole blood, taken in connection with sensitization to the hapten diphenylcyclopropenone (DPC). The receptors shown here come from a woman aged 45-60 years with alopecia areata. Some clones in this sample may be carry-over from other donors' samples.

The V call is TRBV4-3, the J call TRBJ1-2; 7 nucleotides agree with TRBD1. Germline CDR1 LGHNA, CDR2 YSLEER. This CDR3 comprises 15 residues. Losses at the gene ends were 0 bases for V and 2 bases for J; bases not matched to a gene: 3. The CDR3 loop reads CASSQEKGANYGYTF. CDR3 in DNA: TGCGCCAGCAGCCAAGAAAAGGGGGCGAACTATGGCTACACCTTC.

This clonotype occurred many times. This chain links TRBV29-1 with TRBJ1-5, with D unresolved. Per the germline V gene, CDR1 is SQVTM and CDR2 is ANQGSEA. CDR3 size: 13 residues. Trimming removed 4 bases from V and 4 bases from J, with 11 bases in between. The CDR3 protein is CSVVVRGNQPQHF. The CDR3 bases are TGCAGCGTTGTGGTACGGGGAAATCAGCCCCAGCATTTT.

This clonotype was detected ten times or more. The V call is TRBV29-1, the J call TRBJ2-1; unclear D gene. The germline V and J ends were trimmed by 5 bases and 5 bases, with 13 bases remaining between them. Germline CDR1 is SQVTM and CDR2 is ANQGSEA. CDR3 length: 13 residues. The CDR3 loop is CSVKGSLNNEQFF. The CDR3 nucleotides read TGCAGCGTTAAGGGATCTCTAAACAATGAGCAGTTCTTC.

This clonotype has at least ten counts. V is TRBV5-1 and J is TRBJ2-1; TRBD1 is a possible D gene (5 bases). CDR1 and CDR2 (germline): SGHRS, YFSETQ. The CDR3 has 14 residues. The V end lost 7 bases, the J end lost 5 bases, and 16 bases lay between the germline ends. This CDR3 is CASGTRDSDNEQFF. CDR3 bases: TGCGCCAGCGGAACCAGGGATTCGGACAATGAGCAGTTCTTC.

This rearrangement joins TRBV4-1 to TRBJ2-2; a possible D gene is TRBD2 (6 bases). This CDR3 spans 17 amino acids. Trimming took off 2 bases at V and 1 base at J, with 14 bases between the two ends. The germline CDR1 and CDR2 sequences are MGHRA and YSYEKL. CDR3: CASSQPGRGENTGELFF. For the CDR3, the DNA is TGCGCCAGCAGCCAACCGGGGCGGGGAGAGAACACCGGGGAGCTGTTTTTT.

This chain connects TRBV3-1 to TRBJ1-5; D is unclear. Deletions cut 3 bases from V and 4 bases from J, with 13 bases between. Looked up from germline, CDR1 is LGHDT and CDR2 is YNNKEL (reference sequence). The CDR3 has 15 residues. The CDR3 region is CASSQGRSVNQPQHF. The DNA of the CDR3 is TGTGCCAGCAGCCAGGGTAGATCAGTAAATCAGCCCCAGCATTTT.

This clonotype was counted ten times or more. The rearrangement uses TRBV14 and TRBJ2-2; a weak D match, TRBD1 (6 bases). Germline CDR1 reads SGHDN; CDR2 reads FVKESK. V lost 5 bases and J 5 bases, leaving 12 bases between the germline ends. The CDR3 contains 14 residues. The CDR3 loop reads CASSFRTGTGELFF. The CDR3, as DNA: TGTGCCAGCAGCTTCAGAACAGGGACCGGGGAGCTGTTTTTT.

This clonotype was seen a handful of times. V is TRBV20-1 and J is TRBJ1-5; 10 nucleotides line up with TRBD1. CDR1 and CDR2 from the germline V gene are DFQATT and SNEGSKA (reference sequence). The CDR3 is made up of 17 amino acids. Trimming at V came to 6 bases and at J to 5 bases, leaving 16 bases not matched to a gene. This chain's CDR3 is CSAIPTGGGFGHQPQHF. For the CDR3, the DNA is TGCAGTGCCATCCCGACAGGGGGCGGATTCGGCCATCAGCCCCAGCATTTT.

This clonotype was recorded at least ten times. The chain employs TRBV18 and TRBJ2-5; D is possibly TRBD1 (5 bases). The CDR3 has 14 amino acids. The germline V gene encodes CDR1 KGHSH and CDR2 LQKENI. V dropped 6 bases and J dropped 4 bases, with 15 bases sitting between them. The CDR3, as DNA: TGTGCCAGCTCCCCAAGACAGTTCCTAGAGACCCAGTACTTC. It codes for CASSPRQFLETQYF.

Ten or more counts support this clonotype. The V call is TRBV15, the J call TRBJ1-2; no definite D call. The CDR3 loop spans 12 amino acids. V shed 5 bases and J shed 8 bases, with 12 bases lying between them. The germline V gene encodes CDR1 LNHNV and CDR2 YYDKDF (reference sequence). CDR3 DNA: TGTGCCACCAGCTCTCCTTGGCGCGGCTACACCTTC. Protein: CATSSPWRGYTF.

This clonotype was seen repeatedly, ten times or more. The chain carries TRBV7-3 and TRBJ2-5; D is uncertain. Trimming took 5 bases from V and 5 from J, leaving 12 bases between them. The CDR3 length is 13 residues. Germline-derived CDR1 and CDR2 are SGHTA and FQGTGA. The CDR3: CASSRTPDETQYF. CDR3 nucleotides: TGTGCCAGCAGCCGCACCCCTGACGAGACCCAGTACTTC.

This clonotype was recorded at least ten times. V usage is TRBV3-1 and J usage is TRBJ1-1; the D gene is possibly TRBD1 (5 bases). The CDR3 has 14 amino acids. CDR1 and CDR2 from the germline V gene are LGHDT and YNNKEL (reference sequence). Trimming removed 4 bases at V and 4 bases at J, with 13 bases between. This CDR3 reads CASSPRFGGTEAFF. In DNA, the CDR3 is TGTGCCAGCAGCCCCCGGTTTGGGGGCACTGAAGCTTTCTTT.

This clonotype was found many times. This chain joins TRBV27 and TRBJ1-2, with 9 bases that match TRBD1. Germline values: CDR1 MNHEY, CDR2 SMNVEV (reference sequence). V gave up 4 bases and J gave up 3 bases; unmatched junction bases: 6. CDR3 size: 15 residues. The CDR3 nucleotides read TGTGCCAGCAGTTCACGGACAGGGGTTCACTATGGCTACACCTTC. As protein: CASSSRTGVHYGYTF.

This clonotype was seen more than once but under ten times. This chain uses TRBV9 with TRBJ2-7; TRBD1 might be the D (6 bases). Per germline, CDR1 SGDLS and CDR2 YYNGEE. The CDR3 runs 14 residues. V dropped 4 bases and J dropped 4 bases, with 15 bases sitting between them. Here the CDR3 DNA reads TGTGCCAGCAGCCCGGCAGGGGAGCTTTACGAGCAGTACTTC. Translated: CASSPAGELYEQYF. Supplemented by reference TRBV9 and TRBJ2-7, the full variable domain reads DSGVTQTPKHLITATGQRVTLRCSPRSGDLSVYWYQQSLDQGLQFLIQYYNGEERAKGNILERFSAQQFPDLHSELNLSSLELGDSALYFCASSPAGELYEQYFGPGTRLTVT.

In this sample, this clonotype turned up many times. This rearrangement joins TRBV7-2 to TRBJ2-4; no reliable D call. Trimming removed 1 base at V and 8 bases at J, with 15 bases between. The germline V gene has CDR1 SGHTA and CDR2 FQGNSA. The CDR3 totals 15 residues. The CDR3 nucleotides are TGTGCCAGCAGCTTAGAAGGCATGGGAAGGGACATTCAGTACTTC. It encodes CASSLEGMGRDIQYF.

In this sample, this clonotype turned up many times. The J gene is TRBJ2-3, the V gene TRBV20-1, with D maybe TRBD1 (6 bases). V was trimmed by 5 bases and J by 0 bases, leaving 18 bases between them. This CDR3 contains 16 residues. The V gene's germline CDR1 is DFQATT and CDR2 SNEGSKA (reference sequence). The CDR3 reads CSAGGLDRSSTDTQYF. Here the CDR3 DNA reads TGCAGTGCTGGGGGATTGGACAGATCTAGCACAGATACGCAGTATTTT.

This clonotype was counted many times. V and J are TRBV2 and TRBJ1-3; D call uncertain. This CDR3 has 11 residues. Trimming shortened V by 7 bases and J by 2 bases, and 3 bases separated the two germline ends. Germline V gene data show CDR1 as SNHLY and CDR2 as FYNNEI. In nucleotides, the CDR3 is TGTGCCAGCACAGCTGGAAACACCATATATTTT. It translates to CASTAGNTIYF.

This clonotype was observed a handful of times. This chain joins TRBV20-1 and TRBJ1-5; tentative D call: TRBD1 (6 bases). Germline CDR1 and CDR2: DFQATT and SNEGSKA (reference sequence). The ends were cut back, 7 bases at V and 6 bases at J, with 19 bases in the middle. CDR3 length: 14 amino acids. Here the CDR3 reads CSVLRGGYRQPQHF. The DNA of the CDR3 is TGCAGTGTACTAAGAGGGGGGTATCGTCAGCCCCAGCATTTT.

The J gene is TRBJ1-1, the V gene TRBV5-4; TRBD1 is a possible D gene (5 bases). The CDR3 runs to 17 residues. Germline CDR1 and CDR2: SGHNT and YYREEE (reference sequence). V lost 3 bases and J lost 1, with 19 bases in between. This CDR3 reads CASSSRRPGLRNTEAFF. In nucleotides, the CDR3 is TGTGCCAGCAGCTCCCGACGCCCGGGACTTCGGAACACTGAAGCTTTCTTT.